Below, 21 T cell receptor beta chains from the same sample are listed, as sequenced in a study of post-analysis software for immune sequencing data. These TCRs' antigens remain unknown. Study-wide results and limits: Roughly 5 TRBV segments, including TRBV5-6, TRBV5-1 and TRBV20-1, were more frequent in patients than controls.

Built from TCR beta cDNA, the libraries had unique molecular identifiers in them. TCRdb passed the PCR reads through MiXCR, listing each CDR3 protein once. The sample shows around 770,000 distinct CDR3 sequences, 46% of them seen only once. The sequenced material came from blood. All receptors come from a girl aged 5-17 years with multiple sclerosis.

The DNA of the CDR3 is TGTGCCAGCAGTTTCAGGACGGAGGATTTCTATCAGCCCCAGCATTTT. Translating gives CASSFRTEDFYQPQHF. The chain joins TRBV12-3 or TRBV12-4 to TRBJ1-5; D is uncertain. The CDR3 spans 16 residues. The ends were cut back, 3 bases at V and 5 bases at J, with 17 bases in the middle.

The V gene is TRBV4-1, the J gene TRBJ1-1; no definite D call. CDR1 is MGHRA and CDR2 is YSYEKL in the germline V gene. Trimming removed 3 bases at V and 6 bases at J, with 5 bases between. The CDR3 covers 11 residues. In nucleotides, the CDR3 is TGCGCCAGCAGCCAGGAGGCTGAAGCTTTCTTT. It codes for CASSQEAEAFF.

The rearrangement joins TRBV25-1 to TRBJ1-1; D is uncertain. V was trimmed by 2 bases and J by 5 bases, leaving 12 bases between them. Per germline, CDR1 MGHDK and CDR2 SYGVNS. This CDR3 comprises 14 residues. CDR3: CASSEPGQRTEAFF. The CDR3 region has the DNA TGTGCCAGCAGTGAACCCGGTCAGAGGACTGAAGCTTTCTTT. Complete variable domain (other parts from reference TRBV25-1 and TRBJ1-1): EADIYQTPRYLVIGTGKKITLECSQTMGHDKMYWYQQDPGMELHLIHYSYGVNSTEKGDLSSESTVSRIRTEHFPLTLESARPSHTSQYLCASSEPGQRTEAFFGQGTRLTVV.

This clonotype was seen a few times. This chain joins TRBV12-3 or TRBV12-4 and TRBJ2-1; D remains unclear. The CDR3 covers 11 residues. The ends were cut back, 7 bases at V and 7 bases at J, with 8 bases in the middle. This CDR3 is CASTWGNEQFF. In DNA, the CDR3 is TGTGCCAGCACCTGGGGTAATGAGCAGTTCTTC.

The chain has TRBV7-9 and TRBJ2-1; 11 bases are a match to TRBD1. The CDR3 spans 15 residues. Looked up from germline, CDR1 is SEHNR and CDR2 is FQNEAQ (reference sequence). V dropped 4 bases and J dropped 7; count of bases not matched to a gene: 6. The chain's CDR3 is CASSSGTGGFNEQFF. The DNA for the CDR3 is TGTGCCAGCAGCTCCGGGACAGGGGGTTTTAATGAGCAGTTCTTC.

Here the CDR3 reads CASRLSPSYNEQFF. CDR3 nucleotides: TGCGCCAGCAGACTTTCTCCTTCCTACAATGAGCAGTTCTTC. The V gene is TRBV5-1, the J gene TRBJ2-1; D is uncertain. The CDR3 is 14 residues long. V was cut by 5 bases and J by 1 base, with 10 bases left in between. Germline assignment: CDR1 SGHRS and CDR2 YFSETQ.

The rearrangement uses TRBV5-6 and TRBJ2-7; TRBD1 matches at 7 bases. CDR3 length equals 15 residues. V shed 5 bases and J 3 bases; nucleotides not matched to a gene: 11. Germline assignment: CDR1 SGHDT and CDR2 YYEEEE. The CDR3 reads CASRDWDRSFYEQYF. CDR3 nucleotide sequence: TGTGCCAGCAGGGACTGGGACAGAAGCTTCTACGAGCAGTACTTC.

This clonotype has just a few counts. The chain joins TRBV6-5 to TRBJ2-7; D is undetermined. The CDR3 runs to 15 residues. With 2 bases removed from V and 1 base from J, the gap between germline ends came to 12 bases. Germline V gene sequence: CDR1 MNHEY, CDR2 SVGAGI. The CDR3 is CASSYHLDRSYEQYF. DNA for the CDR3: TGTGCCAGCAGTTACCACCTGGACCGGTCCTACGAGCAGTACTTC.

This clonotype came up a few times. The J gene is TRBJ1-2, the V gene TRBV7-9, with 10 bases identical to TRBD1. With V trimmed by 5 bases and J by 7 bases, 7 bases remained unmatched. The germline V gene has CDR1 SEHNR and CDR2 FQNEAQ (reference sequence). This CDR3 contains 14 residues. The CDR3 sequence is CASSRRQGASGYTF. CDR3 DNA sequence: TGTGCCAGCAGCCGAAGACAGGGGGCTAGTGGCTACACCTTC.

CDR3 protein: CASGSGRTDTQYF. In DNA form, the CDR3 reads TGTGCCAGCGGGAGCGGGAGAACAGATACGCAGTATTTT. J is TRBJ2-3 and V is TRBV7-2; TRBD2 aligns across 8 bases. Germline CDR1 and CDR2: SGHTA and FQGNSA. V dropped 8 bases and J dropped 3; count of bases not matched to a gene: 4. The CDR3 has 13 residues.

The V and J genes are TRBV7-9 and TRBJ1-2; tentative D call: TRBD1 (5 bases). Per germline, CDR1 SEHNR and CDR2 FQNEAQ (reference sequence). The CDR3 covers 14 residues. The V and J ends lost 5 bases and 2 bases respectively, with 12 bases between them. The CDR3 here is CASSGGGGNYGYTF. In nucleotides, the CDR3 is TGTGCCAGCAGCGGAGGCGGGGGAAACTATGGCTACACCTTC.

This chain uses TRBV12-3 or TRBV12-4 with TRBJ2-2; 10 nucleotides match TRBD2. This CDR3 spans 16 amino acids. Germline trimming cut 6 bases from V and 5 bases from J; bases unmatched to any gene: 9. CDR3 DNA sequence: TGTGCCAGCAGCCCCCGAGCGGGAGGGATAACCGGGGAGCTGTTTTTT. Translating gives CASSPRAGGITGELFF.

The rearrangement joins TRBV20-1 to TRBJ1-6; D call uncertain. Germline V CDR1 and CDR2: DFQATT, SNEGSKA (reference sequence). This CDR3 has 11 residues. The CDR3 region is CSALSRNIIHF. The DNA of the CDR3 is TGCAGCGCCCTAAGCCGGAACATCATCCACTTT.

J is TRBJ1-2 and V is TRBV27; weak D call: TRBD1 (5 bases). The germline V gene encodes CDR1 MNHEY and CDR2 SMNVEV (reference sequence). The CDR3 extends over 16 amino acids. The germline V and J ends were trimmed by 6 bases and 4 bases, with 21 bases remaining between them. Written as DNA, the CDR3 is TGTGCCAGCAGCCCCAACGGGGCTACCTCGATCTATGGCTACACCTTC. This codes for CASSPNGATSIYGYTF.

CDR3 residues: CASSPDRGIEKLFF. CDR3 bases: TGTGCCAGCAGCCCGGACAGGGGCATTGAAAAACTGTTTTTT. This chain connects TRBV2 to TRBJ1-4; 9 bases agree with TRBD1. The germline V gene has CDR1 SNHLY and CDR2 FYNNEI. Trimming at V came to 6 bases and at J to 7 bases, leaving 6 bases not matched to a gene. The CDR3 is 14 amino acids.

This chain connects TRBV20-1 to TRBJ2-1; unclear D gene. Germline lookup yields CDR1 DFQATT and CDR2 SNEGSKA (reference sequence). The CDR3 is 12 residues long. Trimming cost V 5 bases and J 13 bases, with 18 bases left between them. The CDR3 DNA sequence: TGCAGTGCTCCCCTTGGGCCGGAGACCCAGTTCTTC. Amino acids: CSAPLGPETQFF.

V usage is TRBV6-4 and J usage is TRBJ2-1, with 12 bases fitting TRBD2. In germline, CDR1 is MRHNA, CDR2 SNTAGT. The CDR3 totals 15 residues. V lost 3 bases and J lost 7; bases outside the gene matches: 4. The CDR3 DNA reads TGTGCCAGCAGTGAGCGGCTAGCGGGAGGGAATGAGCAGTTCTTC. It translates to CASSERLAGGNEQFF.

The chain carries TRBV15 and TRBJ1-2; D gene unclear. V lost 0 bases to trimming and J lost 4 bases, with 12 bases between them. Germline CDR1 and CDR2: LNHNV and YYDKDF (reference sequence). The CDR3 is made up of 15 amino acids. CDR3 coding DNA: TGTGCCACCAGCAGAGAACCGCCATCCTTCTATGGCTACACCTTC. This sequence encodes CATSREPPSFYGYTF.

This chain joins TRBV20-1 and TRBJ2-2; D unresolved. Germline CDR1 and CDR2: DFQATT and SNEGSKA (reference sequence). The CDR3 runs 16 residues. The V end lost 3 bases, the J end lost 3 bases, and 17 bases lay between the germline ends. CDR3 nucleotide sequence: TGCAGTGCTAGGGATCATGAGGCCGGATACACCGGGGAGCTGTTTTTT. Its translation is CSARDHEAGYTGELFF.

As DNA, the CDR3 is TGCAGTGCTAGAGATTGGCAGGCCGCCAAAAACATTCAGTACTTC. It encodes CSARDWQAAKNIQYF. The chain carries TRBV20-1 and TRBJ2-4; no reliable D call. Germline assignment: CDR1 DFQATT and CDR2 SNEGSKA (reference sequence). The CDR3 contains 15 residues. V was pared by 0 bases and J by 1 base, with 10 bases between.

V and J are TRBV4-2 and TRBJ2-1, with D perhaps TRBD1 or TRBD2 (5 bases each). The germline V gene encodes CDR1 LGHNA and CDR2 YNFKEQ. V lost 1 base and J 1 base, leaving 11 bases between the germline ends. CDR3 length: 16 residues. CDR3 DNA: TGTGCCAGCAGCCAAGCAGGGAGCGGTTCCTACAATGAGCAGTTCTTC. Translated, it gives CASSQAGSGSYNEQFF.